This T cell receptor (beta chain) emerged from a study of identical twins. This clonotype came up many times. A single record per CDR3 protein comes from TCRdb applying MiXCR to the 5' RACE reads. The sample lists roughly 250,000 distinct CDR3 sequences; more than 13% were seen once. The CDR3 covers 15 residues. V lost 6 bases to trimming and J lost 3 bases, with 17 bases between them. The rearrangement joins TRBV12-3 or TRBV12-4 to TRBJ2-5, with D maybe TRBD2 (5 bases). The receptor comes from a woman under 30 in good health. The sample comprised memory (CD45RO+) T cells sorted from blood. The CDR3 loop reads CASSQTGSREETQYF. CDR3 DNA sequence: TGTGCCAGCAGCCAGACGGGGAGCCGTGAAGAGACCCAGTACTTC.